Included here is one T cell receptor (beta chain) sequence, with context. In the original workflow: Estimation of nucleated cell counts was performed using reference gene primer amplification. Profiling relied on immunoSEQ multiplex PCR, and the TCRdb table lists in-frame clones only, not all of them. V, J and clone size derive from that table, while D and trimming were established from the DNA sequence. The sample lists about 39,000 clones; around 96% were seen once. Germline V lookup: CDR1 MDHEN, CDR2 SYDVKM. Trimming took off 7 bases at V and 7 bases at J, with 13 bases between the two ends. There are 12 residues in the CDR3. This specimen comes from a study of blood T cell repertoires in COVID-19.

The chain joins TRBV28 to TRBJ2-5, with D possibly matching TRBD2 (5 bases). Sequenced input: peripheral blood. The TCR originated in a human donor with active COVID-19. The donor label of this sample is uncertain. The CDR3 DNA follows: TGTGCCAGCACCCTACCCCGGGGGACCCAGTACTTC. The encoded protein is CASTLPRGTQYF.